The present T cell receptor (beta chain) was sequenced within a study of blood T cell repertoires in COVID-19. Overall study: COVID-19 samples, acute and convalescent, were from the United States, Italy and Spain.

This clone turned up a few times. Trimming pared 8 bases from V and 2 bases from J, leaving 9 bases between. The CDR3 spans 12 residues. CDR1 is SGHVS, CDR2 FNYEAQ, per germline. How the authors handled the data: Amplification of reference gene primers was used by the study to estimate nucleated cell counts. Clones were sequenced by immunoSEQ multiplex PCR, and TCRdb holds only the in-frame ones, with some missing. V and J calls and clone size are copied from that table; D and trimming were computed from the DNA. Of some 8,300 clones listed, about 86% are singletons. The chain carries TRBV7-6 and TRBJ1-1; D not certain. Material for sequencing was peripheral blood. The source of this sequence is a man aged 60-69 years with acute or convalescent COVID-19. CDR3 DNA sequence: TGTGCCAGCGGAGAGAGAAACACTGAAGCTTTCTTT. It yields the protein CASGERNTEAFF.